The following is a T cell receptor (beta chain) sequence with its context. This entry is derived from a study of OX40 agonist ivuxolimab in advanced cancers. The repertoire was sequenced with immunoSEQ multiplex PCR; TCRdb's copy has only in-frame clones and lacks some. The table lists some 130,000 clones, around 89% of them singletons. Per the germline V gene, CDR1 is SGHTA and CDR2 is FQGNSA. This CDR3 has 16 amino acids. The ends were cut back, 5 bases at V and 2 bases at J, with 16 bases in the middle. The genes are TRBV7-2 and TRBJ1-5; the D gene is possibly TRBD1 (6 bases). This receptor was obtained from an adult with an advanced solid tumor such as melanoma, head and neck, liver or kidney cancer. Sequencing was performed on CD4+ or CD8+ T cells sorted from blood, taken in a trial of the OX40 agonist ivuxolimab. CDR3 nucleotide sequence: TGTGCCAGCAGCCAGCTATGGGGGCAGGGCAATCAGCCCCAGCATTTT. This translates into CASSQLWGQGNQPQHF.